These T cell receptor beta chains were read from a single sample in a study of T cells in Graves' hyperthyroidism and ophthalmopathy. TCRdb reanalysed the multiplex PCR reads using MiXCR and keeps one entry per CDR3 protein. The table includes about 610,000 distinct CDR3 sequences, about 15% detected once. The specimen sequenced was blood. The receptor set was obtained from a woman aged 40 to 49 with Graves' ophthalmopathy. Both conserved end residues are part of each CDR3. A D gene is named only where the DNA matches it firmly. Rows give clone size only sometimes, using once, few, many, or a class for an expanded clone.

V gene: TRBV10-3
D gene: TRBD1
CDR3 length: 15
J gene: TRBJ2-7
clone size: -
CDR3 DNA: TGTGCCATCAGTGAAGGGGACAGGGTTCTGAACGAGCAGTACTTC
CDR3 protein: CAISEGDRVLNEQYF

V gene: TRBV6-1
D gene: TRBD1
CDR3 length: 13
J gene: TRBJ1-1
clone size: many
CDR3 DNA: TGTGCCAGCCAGACAGGGGTGAACACTGAAGCTTTCTTT
CDR3 protein: CASQTGVNTEAFF

V gene: TRBV7-9
D gene: -
CDR3 length: 14
J gene: TRBJ1-1
clone size: few
CDR3 DNA: TGTGCCAGCAGCCAATCCCGGGTGAACACTGAAGCTTTCTTT
CDR3 protein: CASSQSRVNTEAFF

V gene: TRBV11-2
D gene: -
CDR3 length: 15
J gene: TRBJ2-5
clone size: -
CDR3 DNA: TGTGCCAGCAGCACCTTGCGGGGTCGCTATGAGACCCAGTACTTC
CDR3 protein: CASSTLRGRYETQYF

V gene: TRBV6-4
D gene: -
CDR3 length: 11
J gene: TRBJ2-5
clone size: many
CDR3 DNA: TGTGCCAGCAGTTCAGGGGTGTCCCAGTACTTC
CDR3 protein: CASSSGVSQYF

V gene: TRBV20-1
D gene: TRBD2
CDR3 length: 16
J gene: TRBJ2-5
clone size: many
CDR3 DNA: TGCAGTGCTAGCCCCCTTCTAGCGGGAGTCTATGAGACCCAGTACTTC
CDR3 protein: CSASPLLAGVYETQYF

V gene: TRBV29-1
D gene: TRBD1
CDR3 length: 13
J gene: TRBJ1-2
clone size: few
CDR3 DNA: TGCAGCGCCCTGACAGGGTGGAACTATGGCTACACCTTC
CDR3 protein: CSALTGWNYGYTF

V gene: TRBV15
D gene: TRBD1
CDR3 length: 19
J gene: TRBJ1-3
clone size: many
CDR3 DNA: TGTGCCACCAGCAGAGAACGCACTGGAGTGGGACAGGGTAGAAACACCATATATTTT
CDR3 protein: CATSRERTGVGQGRNTIYF

V gene: TRBV6-2/TRBV6-3
D gene: -
CDR3 length: 11
J gene: TRBJ2-7
clone size: -
CDR3 DNA: TGTGCCAGCAGCTACGCAAGCGAGCAGTACTTC
CDR3 protein: CASSYASEQYF

V gene: TRBV5-1
D gene: -
CDR3 length: 14
J gene: TRBJ2-7
clone size: once
CDR3 DNA: TGCGCCAGCAGCTCGGGACCTGCGAGCCACGAGCAGTACTTC
CDR3 protein: CASSSGPASHEQYF

V gene: TRBV29-1
D gene: -
CDR3 length: 13
J gene: TRBJ1-2
clone size: many
CDR3 DNA: TGCAGCGTTGAAGGGACAGTCAACTATGGCTACACCTTC
CDR3 protein: CSVEGTVNYGYTF

V gene: TRBV29-1
D gene: -
CDR3 length: 13
J gene: TRBJ2-2
clone size: many
CDR3 DNA: TGCAGCGTTGAAGGTGATAACACCGGGGAGCTGTTTTTT
CDR3 protein: CSVEGDNTGELFF

V gene: TRBV19
D gene: -
CDR3 length: 14
J gene: TRBJ2-7
clone size: few
CDR3 DNA: TGTGCCAGTAGCTCGATCAGTGGGACCTACGAGCAGTACTTC
CDR3 protein: CASSSISGTYEQYF

V gene: TRBV7-9
D gene: -
CDR3 length: 15
J gene: TRBJ1-1
clone size: few
CDR3 DNA: TGTGCCAGCACCCTTTCACAGGGTGGGGTCACTGAAGCTTTCTTT
CDR3 protein: CASTLSQGGVTEAFF

V gene: TRBV18
D gene: TRBD2
CDR3 length: 17
J gene: TRBJ2-5
clone size: many
CDR3 DNA: TGTGCCAGCTCACCATCAGTCGGGACTAGCGGGCGAGAGACCCAGTACTTC
CDR3 protein: CASSPSVGTSGRETQYF

V gene: TRBV6-1
D gene: -
CDR3 length: 15
J gene: TRBJ2-7
clone size: many
CDR3 DNA: TGTGCCAGCAGTGAATTTCCAGAAAACTCCTACGAGCAGTACTTC
CDR3 protein: CASSEFPENSYEQYF

V gene: TRBV20-1
D gene: -
CDR3 length: 12
J gene: TRBJ2-2
clone size: many
CDR3 DNA: TGCAGTGCCCCAGTGCCTGCCGGGGAGCTGTTTTTT
CDR3 protein: CSAPVPAGELFF

V gene: TRBV9
D gene: -
CDR3 length: 15
J gene: TRBJ2-2
clone size: -
CDR3 DNA: TGTGCCAGCAGGGAGTCTTGGGGGAACACCGGGGAGCTGTTTTTT
CDR3 protein: CASRESWGNTGELFF

V gene: TRBV10-1
D gene: -
CDR3 length: 13
J gene: TRBJ1-1
clone size: many
CDR3 DNA: TGCGCCAGCAGTGCCGGGGGGAACACTGAAGCTTTCTTT
CDR3 protein: CASSAGGNTEAFF

V gene: TRBV7-3
D gene: TRBD2
CDR3 length: 16
J gene: TRBJ2-5
clone size: many
CDR3 DNA: TGTGCCAGCAGCCCCTCCGGGGGAGGGGCGCGGGAGACCCAGTACTTC
CDR3 protein: CASSPSGGGARETQYF

V gene: TRBV4-1
D gene: TRBD1
CDR3 length: 15
J gene: TRBJ2-7
clone size: few
CDR3 DNA: TGCGCCAGCAGCCCCATAGGGACAGTGGGCTACGAGCAGTACTTC
CDR3 protein: CASSPIGTVGYEQYF

V gene: TRBV4-1
D gene: -
CDR3 length: 14
J gene: TRBJ1-1
clone size: many
CDR3 DNA: TGCGCCAGCAGCCAAGAACCCGGCGACACTGAAGCTTTCTTT
CDR3 protein: CASSQEPGDTEAFF

V gene: TRBV4-2
D gene: -
CDR3 length: 15
J gene: TRBJ2-7
clone size: -
CDR3 DNA: TGTGCCAGCAGCCAAGAAGGGGTTATCTCCTACGAGCAGTACTTC
CDR3 protein: CASSQEGVISYEQYF

V gene: TRBV6-5
D gene: TRBD1
CDR3 length: 15
J gene: TRBJ1-2
clone size: many
CDR3 DNA: TGTGCCAGCAGCACGGGACAGGAGTCCTTCTATGGCTACACCTTC
CDR3 protein: CASSTGQESFYGYTF